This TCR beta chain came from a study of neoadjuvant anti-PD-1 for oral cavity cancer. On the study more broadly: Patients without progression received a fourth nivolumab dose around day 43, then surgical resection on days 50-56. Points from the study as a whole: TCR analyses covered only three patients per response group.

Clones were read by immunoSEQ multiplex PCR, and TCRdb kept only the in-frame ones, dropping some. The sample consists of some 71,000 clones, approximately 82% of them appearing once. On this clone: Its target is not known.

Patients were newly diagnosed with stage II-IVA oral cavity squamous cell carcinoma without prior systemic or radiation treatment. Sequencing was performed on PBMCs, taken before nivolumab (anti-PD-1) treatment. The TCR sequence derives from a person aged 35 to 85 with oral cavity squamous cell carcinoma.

Written as DNA, the CDR3 is TGTGCCAGTAGACCGGGACAGTCTTCGTGGGAGCAGTACTTC. Its protein is CASRPGQSSWEQYF. The gene calls are TRBV19 and TRBJ2-7, with 7 positions matching TRBD1. Trimming at V came to 6 bases and at J to 7 bases, leaving 12 bases not matched to a gene. The CDR3 is 14 residues long. Germline V gene lookup returns CDR1 LNHDA and CDR2 SQIVND (reference sequence).